The clone carrying this TCR beta chain was counted only a few times. The TCRbeta library was prepared with unique molecular identifiers. One entry per CDR3 protein results from TCRdb running MiXCR on the PCR reads. The data hold about 500,000 distinct CDR3 sequences, with around a third observed a single time. This sample was taken from a study of T-cell reconstitution after alpha-beta-depleted transplantation in children. CDR3 size: 16 residues. V trimming: 4 bases; J trimming: 4 bases; junction bases outside the gene matches: 13. Germline V gives CDR1 SGHTS, CDR2 YDEGEE. The sequencing here drew on PBMCs from the stem cell graft donor, taken from the stem cell graft. The rearrangement links TRBV5-8 to TRBJ2-5; the match to TRBD1 covers 7 bases. This sequence originates from a human donor who donated a stem cell graft to a child with aplastic anemia. CDR3 DNA: TGTGCCAGCAGCATTGAGACAGGGATGAGGTTAGAGACCCAGTACTTC. This translates into CASSIETGMRLETQYF. Full variable domain (missing parts from reference TRBV5-8 and TRBJ2-5): EAGVTQSPTHLIKTRGQQATLRCSPISGHTSVYWYQQALGLGLQFLLWYDEGEERNRGNFPPRFSGRQFPNYSSELNVNALELEDSALYLCASSIETGMRLETQYFGPGTRLLVL.